These 3 T cell receptor beta chains came from one sample sequenced in a study of blood T cell repertoires in COVID-19. TCRdb's table, derived via immunoSEQ multiplex PCR, lists solely in-frame clones and lacks some. The sample yields around 300,000 clones, roughly nine tenths seen once. The sequenced sample consisted of PBMCs or T cells enriched from blood (not recorded which). The receptors were sampled from a woman aged 60-70 years who had recovered from COVID-19.

V usage is TRBV30 and J usage is TRBJ2-5, with TRBD2 as a possible D gene (5 bases). Germline CDR1 and CDR2: GTSNPN and SVGIG (reference sequence). V was cut by 3 bases and J by 4 bases, with 9 bases left in between. The CDR3 totals 12 residues. CDR3 nucleotides: TGTGCCTGGAGAGGCCTAGCAGAGACCCAGTACTTC. Its translation: CAWRGLAETQYF.

The rearrangement joins TRBV4-1 to TRBJ2-2, with D hard to call. The germline V gene has CDR1 MGHRA and CDR2 YSYEKL. The CDR3 has 16 amino acids. V was trimmed by 2 bases and J by 0 bases, leaving 10 bases between them. The CDR3 loop reads CASSQPGFPNTGELFF. DNA of the CDR3: TGCGCCAGCAGCCAACCTGGCTTTCCGAACACCGGGGAGCTGTTTTTT.

The chain joins TRBV4-1 to TRBJ2-1; 7 nucleotides match TRBD1. From germline, CDR1 is MGHRA and CDR2 YSYEKL. The CDR3 runs 17 residues. The V segment lost 3 bases and the J segment 0 bases; nucleotides outside the gene matches: 8. Here the CDR3 reads CASSHSRQGSSYNEQFF. CDR3 coding DNA: TGCGCCAGCAGCCATAGTAGACAGGGAAGCTCCTACAATGAGCAGTTCTTC.